Listed below are T cell receptor beta chains from one sample, sequenced in a study of response to subunit inactivated influenza vaccine. TCRdb re-analysed the RT-PCR reads in MiXCR, keeping a single row per CDR3 protein. The sample lists about 800,000 distinct CDR3 sequences; over 20% were seen once. Sequenced here: PBMCs from blood, sampled roughly 5 days after vaccination. Receptor source: a man between 50 and 59 years old who received an inactivated influenza vaccine. CDR3s include the opening cysteine and the closing phenylalanine or tryptophan. The D gene is left open where the match is weak. Size tells how often a clone was seen (once, few, many) or the class of an expanded clone, and some rows leave it out.

size: NA; J: TRBJ2-7; V: TRBV12-3/TRBV12-4; D: NA; CDR3: CASSPAGQSYEQYF; DNA: TGTGCCAGCAGCCCCGCGGGACAGTCCTACGAGCAGTACTTC
size: NA; J: TRBJ1-2; V: TRBV12-3/TRBV12-4; D: NA; CDR3: CASSFAGTTNYGYTF; DNA: TGTGCCAGCAGTTTCGCCGGGACAACTAACTATGGCTACACCTTC
size: few; J: TRBJ2-1; V: TRBV25-1; D: TRBD1; CDR3: CASSVRTGSYNEQFF; DNA: TGTGCCAGCAGTGTTCGGACAGGGTCCTACAATGAGCAGTTCTTC
size: many; J: TRBJ2-1; V: TRBV10-3; D: TRBD2; CDR3: CATRTSGSGVSEQFF; DNA: TGTGCCACGAGAACTAGCGGGAGCGGAGTCAGTGAGCAGTTCTTC
size: few; J: TRBJ2-1; V: TRBV6-2/TRBV6-3; D: NA; CDR3: CASSYGSHPYNEQFF; DNA: TGTGCCAGCAGTTACGGCAGCCACCCCTACAATGAGCAGTTCTTC
size: NA; J: TRBJ2-2; V: TRBV6-2/TRBV6-3; D: NA; CDR3: CATSRFTSGELFF; DNA: TGTGCCACCTCCCGATTTACGTCCGGGGAGCTGTTTTTT
size: NA; J: TRBJ2-2; V: TRBV5-1; D: NA; CDR3: CASSPLPSSGELFF; DNA: TGCGCCAGCAGCCCTCTCCCCAGTTCAGGGGAGCTGTTTTTT
size: NA; J: TRBJ2-2; V: TRBV6-1; D: TRBD2; CDR3: CASQREGRTGELFF; DNA: TGTGCCAGCCAGCGGGAGGGCCGCACCGGGGAGCTGTTTTTT
size: few; J: TRBJ2-3; V: TRBV7-6; D: TRBD1; CDR3: CASSLPSLDPGQGGTDTQYF; DNA: TGTGCCAGCAGCTTACCTAGTTTGGACCCGGGACAGGGGGGCACAGATACGCAGTATTTT
size: few; J: TRBJ2-1; V: TRBV5-1; D: NA; CDR3: CASSLEGGVNEQFF; DNA: TGCGCCAGCAGCCTGGAGGGCGGGGTCAATGAGCAGTTCTTC
size: NA; J: TRBJ2-3; V: TRBV2; D: TRBD2; CDR3: CASKSGTSGADTQYF; DNA: TGTGCCAGCAAATCCGGGACTAGCGGGGCAGATACGCAGTATTTT
size: few; J: TRBJ1-5; V: TRBV18; D: TRBD1; CDR3: CASSPRTGSNQPQHF; DNA: TGTGCCAGCTCACCTCGGACAGGGAGCAATCAGCCCCAGCATTTT
size: few; J: TRBJ2-1; V: TRBV9; D: NA; CDR3: CASSVGGRETNEQFF; DNA: TGTGCCAGCAGCGTAGGGGGTAGGGAAACCAATGAGCAGTTCTTC
size: many; J: TRBJ2-1; V: TRBV6-1; D: TRBD2; CDR3: CASSLISGGIPLDEQFF; DNA: TGTGCCAGCAGTCTCATTTCGGGGGGGATACCTTTAGATGAGCAGTTCTTC
size: few; J: TRBJ1-1; V: TRBV28; D: NA; CDR3: CASSLRAGVTEAFF; DNA: TGTGCCAGCAGTTTGCGGGCGGGGGTCACTGAAGCTTTCTTT
size: many; J: TRBJ2-2; V: TRBV12-3/TRBV12-4; D: NA; CDR3: CASSFWVGELFF; DNA: TGTGCCAGCAGTTTTTGGGTCGGGGAGCTGTTTTTT
size: NA; J: TRBJ1-2; V: TRBV6-1; D: TRBD1; CDR3: CASTTGGGYGYTF; DNA: TGTGCCAGCACGACAGGGGGCGGCTATGGCTACACCTTC
size: NA; J: TRBJ2-1; V: TRBV5-1; D: TRBD2; CDR3: CASDIGTSGSNEQFF; DNA: TGCGCCAGCGACATCGGGACTAGCGGGAGCAATGAGCAGTTCTTC
size: few; J: TRBJ2-2; V: TRBV7-9; D: NA; CDR3: CASSLLRQYTGELFF; DNA: TGTGCCAGTAGCTTATTACGACAGTACACCGGGGAGCTGTTTTTT
size: few; J: TRBJ1-1; V: TRBV6-1; D: NA; CDR3: CASFRFPEGDTEAFF; DNA: TGTGCCAGTTTTCGTTTCCCGGAGGGGGACACTGAAGCTTTCTTT
size: NA; J: TRBJ1-6; V: TRBV12-3/TRBV12-4; D: TRBD1; CDR3: CASNPGTGGNSPLHF; DNA: TGTGCCAGCAATCCCGGGACAGGGGGTAATTCACCCCTCCACTTT
size: NA; J: TRBJ1-1; V: TRBV7-9; D: NA; CDR3: CASSLGPRDTEAFF; DNA: TGTGCCAGCAGCTTAGGCCCTCGGGACACTGAAGCTTTCTTT
size: NA; J: TRBJ2-3; V: TRBV28; D: TRBD1; CDR3: CASSSWQGAIDTQYF; DNA: TGTGCCAGCAGTTCGTGGCAGGGGGCTATAGATACGCAGTATTTT
size: NA; J: TRBJ2-5; V: TRBV28; D: TRBD2; CDR3: CASSLSGGGETQYF; DNA: TGTGCCAGCAGTTTATCCGGGGGAGGGGAGACCCAGTACTTC
size: few; J: TRBJ2-3; V: TRBV12-3/TRBV12-4; D: NA; CDR3: CASRTPGPSTDTQYF; DNA: TGTGCCAGCAGGACCCCGGGACCGAGCACAGATACGCAGTATTTT
size: NA; J: TRBJ1-5; V: TRBV20-1; D: TRBD1; CDR3: CSASRTGGTNQPQHF; DNA: TGCAGTGCTAGCCGGACAGGGGGTACCAATCAGCCCCAGCATTTT
size: NA; J: TRBJ1-5; V: TRBV20-1; D: TRBD1; CDR3: CSARDLGTANQPQHF; DNA: TGCAGTGCTAGAGATCTTGGGACAGCCAATCAGCCCCAGCATTTT
size: few; J: TRBJ2-3; V: TRBV4-1; D: NA; CDR3: CASSPREPTDTQYF; DNA: TGCGCCAGCAGCCCACGCGAGCCCACAGATACGCAGTATTTT
size: NA; J: TRBJ2-3; V: TRBV5-1; D: TRBD2; CDR3: CASKGLAGEDTQYF; DNA: TGCGCCAGCAAGGGACTAGCGGGAGAAGATACGCAGTATTTT
size: few; J: TRBJ2-1; V: TRBV5-6; D: TRBD2; CDR3: CASSADSGSSSYNEQFF; DNA: TGTGCCAGCAGCGCGGATAGCGGGAGCAGCTCCTACAATGAGCAGTTCTTC
size: NA; J: TRBJ2-7; V: TRBV20-1; D: NA; CDR3: CSARDGGSWGSEQYF; DNA: TGCAGTGCTAGAGATGGTGGGAGTTGGGGTTCCGAGCAGTACTTC
size: many; J: TRBJ2-5; V: TRBV29-1; D: TRBD1; CDR3: CSMSTGARETQYF; DNA: TGCAGCATGTCGACAGGGGCGAGAGAGACCCAGTACTTC
size: few; J: TRBJ2-3; V: TRBV3-1; D: TRBD2; CDR3: CASSSSGIRTDTQYF; DNA: TGTGCCAGCAGCTCGAGCGGGATCCGCACAGATACGCAGTATTTT
size: many; J: TRBJ2-1; V: TRBV12-3/TRBV12-4; D: TRBD1; CDR3: CASSPGTDNFNEQFF; DNA: TGTGCCAGCAGTCCCGGGACAGACAATTTCAATGAGCAGTTCTTC
size: few; J: TRBJ2-1; V: TRBV7-3; D: TRBD2; CDR3: CASSTGLAENEQFF; DNA: TGTGCCAGCAGCACGGGACTAGCGGAGAATGAGCAGTTCTTC